This TCR beta chain was sequenced during a study of PD-1 blockade in classical Hodgkin lymphoma. Study-level information: Patients were administered nivolumab (3 mg/kg intravenously) every 2 weeks.

The table came from immunoSEQ multiplex PCR; TCRdb's copy has only in-frame clones and leaves some out. Of approximately 100,000 clones in the sample, roughly 92% were seen once. Study-level points and caveats: It was CD4+ TCR diversity, not CD8+, that rose significantly by C4D1. The authors have not defined what causes the repertoire differences, possibly disease activity or prior therapy.

The patients all showed relapse after autologous stem cell transplantation, while their brentuximab vedotin exposure varied. When best responses were assessed, they were complete response, partial response or progressive disease. This clone has only one observation. Its specificity is not known. The CDR3 spans 14 residues. Trimming took 3 bases from V and 4 from J; bases not matched to a gene: 5. Germline CDR1 reads SGHDN; CDR2 reads FVKESK. Source: peripheral blood mononuclear cells (PBMCs), taken at baseline. The V and J genes are TRBV14 and TRBJ1-2, with 7 bases identical to TRBD1. The TCR was taken from a human donor with classical Hodgkin lymphoma. The CDR3 DNA reads TGTGCCAGCAGCCAGCTACAGGGGCCCTATGGCTACACCTTC. Its protein product is CASSQLQGPYGYTF.